This T cell receptor beta chain was observed in a study of cytomegalovirus exposure and HLA in healthy donors. Study results and caveats: Further analysis was carried out later, and it showed several of the most significant clusters appearing linked to common viral pathogens.

PCR employed 60 Vbeta and 13 Jbeta primers. Method: immunoSEQ multiplex PCR; TCRdb's copy keeps in-frame clones and lacks some. The table gives about 130,000 clones; the top ten clones make up 2% of it. Whereas donors were nominally healthy upon sampling, unrecorded immune exposures were probable. A remark on this clone: The target antigen is unknown.

The source material was PBMCs. This sequence was found in an older woman in good health and CMV-seronegative.

The CDR3 protein is CASSYIYEQYF. In nucleotides, the CDR3 is TGTGCCAGCAGCTATATATACGAGCAGTACTTC. The J gene is TRBJ2-7, the V gene TRBV2; D unclear. This CDR3 has 11 amino acids. The ends were cut back, 6 bases at V and 4 bases at J, with 7 bases in the middle. CDR1 is SNHLY, CDR2 FYNNEI, per germline.